Listed here are 25 T cell receptor beta chains from one sample, sequenced in a study of blood T cell repertoires in COVID-19. Clones were read by immunoSEQ multiplex PCR, and TCRdb kept only the in-frame ones, dropping some. The sample contains some 400,000 clones, roughly 90% of which appear only once. The specimen was peripheral blood. The receptors shown here come from a man aged 18-30 years with active or convalescent COVID-19.

The chain combines TRBV27 with TRBJ1-5, with TRBD1 matching over 9 bases. Unmatched junction bases numbered 9, after V lost 3 bases and J lost 6 bases. This CDR3 contains 16 residues. The germline V gene has CDR1 MNHEY and CDR2 SMNVEV (reference sequence). CDR3 DNA: TGTGCCAGCAGTTTCAATGACCACAGGGGGCCTCAGCCCCAGCATTTT. Translation: CASSFNDHRGPQPQHF.

The rearrangement links TRBV7-3 to TRBJ2-1; D might be TRBD2 (5 bases). CDR3 length equals 14 residues. Trimming pared 5 bases from V and 6 bases from J, leaving 14 bases between. In germline, CDR1 is SGHTA, CDR2 FQGTGA. This CDR3 is CASSPRPDSNEQFF. CDR3 in DNA: TGTGCCAGCAGCCCCCGCCCGGACTCCAATGAGCAGTTCTTC. The entire variable domain, with the rest obtained from reference TRBV7-3 and TRBJ2-1, is as follows: GAGVSQTPSNKVTEKGKYVELRCDPISGHTALYWYRQSLGQGPEFLIYFQGTGAADDSGLPNDRFFAVRPEGSVSTLKIQRTERGDSAVYLCASSPRPDSNEQFFGPGTRLTVL.

The chain couples TRBV4-3 to TRBJ1-2; 9 positions match TRBD1. Germline CDR1 reads LGHNA; CDR2 reads YSLEER. This CDR3 has 15 residues. J gave up 6 bases and V 4 bases, and 9 bases lay outside the gene matches. DNA for the CDR3: TGCGCCAGCAGCCCAAGCCTCGACAGGGGGAATGGCTACACCTTC. It specifies CASSPSLDRGNGYTF.

The chain employs TRBV20-1 and TRBJ2-1, with 8 bases aligning to TRBD2. After removal of 3 bases from V and 2 bases from J, the junction contained 3 bases not matched to a gene. The CDR3 covers 14 residues. Germline CDR1 reads DFQATT; CDR2 reads SNEGSKA (reference sequence). The CDR3 DNA follows: TGCAGTGCTAGTCCGGGACTAGCCTACAATGAGCAGTTCTTC. The encoded protein is CSASPGLAYNEQFF.

This clone has only one observation. The chain combines TRBV24-1 with TRBJ1-2, with 9 bases matching TRBD1. Germline values: CDR1 KGHDR, CDR2 SFDVKD. Trimming took 0 bases from V and 8 from J; bases not matched to a gene: 6. This CDR3 comprises 15 residues. The CDR3 protein is CATSDLGTGLEGYTF. The CDR3 DNA reads TGTGCCACCAGTGATTTGGGGACAGGGTTGGAGGGCTACACCTTC.

This chain joins TRBV5-1 and TRBJ2-3; the match to TRBD2 covers 9 bases. The J segment lost 5 bases and the V segment lost 4 bases, leaving 2 bases of the junction unmatched. The CDR3 contains 13 residues. Germline values: CDR1 SGHRS, CDR2 YFSETQ. CDR3 sequence reads: CASSLSGGDTQYF. The CDR3 DNA reads TGCGCCAGCAGCCTTAGCGGGGGAGATACGCAGTATTTT.

V gene TRBV11-2 combines with J gene TRBJ2-5; no clear D gene. V lost 3 bases and J 4 bases, leaving 6 bases between the germline ends. This CDR3 has 12 amino acids. Germline V CDR1 and CDR2: SGHAT, FQNNGV. The CDR3 nucleotides read TGTGCCAGCAGCTTTTCGAGAGAGACCCAGTACTTC. It yields the protein CASSFSRETQYF.

The J gene is TRBJ1-5, the V gene TRBV28; 9 bases align to TRBD1. The germline gives CDR1 MDHEN, CDR2 SYDVKM. The CDR3 consists of 17 residues. Losses at the gene ends were 5 bases for V and 0 bases for J; bases not matched to a gene: 8. CDR3 loop: CASSPGDRVYSNQPQHF. CDR3 DNA: TGTGCCAGCAGTCCCGGGGACAGGGTCTATAGCAATCAGCCCCAGCATTTT. The full variable domain, with the rest looked up from reference TRBV28 and TRBJ1-5, is DVKVTQSSRYLVKRTGEKVFLECVQDMDHENMFWYRQDPGLGLRLIYFSYDVKMKEKGDIPEGYSVSREKKERFSLILESASTNQTSMYLCASSPGDRVYSNQPQHFGDGTRLSIL.

The V and J genes are TRBV15 and TRBJ2-1, with 7 positions matching TRBD1. CDR1 and CDR2 from the germline V gene are LNHNV and YYDKDF (reference sequence). After removal of 3 bases from V and 9 bases from J, the junction contained 8 bases not matched to a gene. The CDR3 is 14 amino acids. CDR3 region: CATSSEQGWAEQFF. The DNA for the CDR3 is TGTGCCACCAGCAGTGAACAGGGGTGGGCTGAGCAGTTCTTC.

The chain employs TRBV28 and TRBJ2-1; D is possibly TRBD1 (5 bases). The V gene lost 5 bases and the J gene lost 4 bases, with 18 bases spanning the gap. The CDR3 extends over 16 amino acids. CDR1 MDHEN and CDR2 SYDVKM come from the germline V gene. The CDR3 DNA is TGTGCCAGCAGTACTCCCTCGACAGATTTTTACAATGAGCAGTTCTTC. Translation: CASSTPSTDFYNEQFF.

This CDR3 is CASSLSTFGAKNIQYF. CDR3 in DNA: TGTGCCAGCAGCTTGTCCACCTTCGGAGCCAAAAACATTCAGTACTTC. The J gene is TRBJ2-4, the V gene TRBV5-8; D gene uncertain. The CDR3 contains 16 residues. CDR1 is SGHTS and CDR2 is YDEGEE in the germline V gene. Trimming left V 1 base short and J 0 bases short, with 11 bases between.

The chain recombines TRBV7-3 with TRBJ2-7; 9 bases are shared with TRBD1. In germline, CDR1 is SGHTA, CDR2 FQGTGA. The ends lost 5 bases at V and 1 base at J; junction bases unmatched: 6. The CDR3 is made up of 15 amino acids. The CDR3 loop is CASSAGTGSSYEQYF. As DNA, the CDR3 is TGTGCCAGCAGCGCAGGGACAGGGAGTTCCTACGAGCAGTACTTC. Filled out from reference TRBV7-3 and TRBJ2-7, the complete variable domain reads GAGVSQTPSNKVTEKGKYVELRCDPISGHTALYWYRQSLGQGPEFLIYFQGTGAADDSGLPNDRFFAVRPEGSVSTLKIQRTERGDSAVYLCASSAGTGSSYEQYFGPGTRLTVT.

V usage is TRBV10-3 and J usage is TRBJ1-3, with D tentatively TRBD1 (6 bases). V shed 4 bases and J shed 0 bases, with 10 bases lying between them. Per germline, CDR1 ENHRY and CDR2 SYGVKD. The CDR3 has 15 residues. As DNA, the CDR3 is TGTGCCATCAGTGCAGGGGACTACTCTGGAAACACCATATATTTT. Translation: CAISAGDYSGNTIYF.

This clone was observed once. The chain carries TRBV7-2 and TRBJ2-7; perhaps TRBD1 as D (6 bases). Trimming shortened V by 0 bases and J by 6 bases, and 12 bases separated the two germline ends. Germline V gene lookup returns CDR1 SGHTA and CDR2 FQGNSA. The CDR3 covers 14 residues. CDR3 sequence reads: CASSLARTEFEQYF. The CDR3 DNA reads as TGTGCCAGCAGCTTAGCGAGGACAGAATTCGAGCAGTACTTC.

J is TRBJ1-1 and V is TRBV21-1. TRBV21-1 is labeled a pseudogene. This CDR3 contains 14 residues. CDR3 sequence: CASSKERVNTEAFF. As DNA, the CDR3 is TGTGCCAGCAGCAAAGAGAGGGTGAACACTGAAGCTTTCTTT.

The chain recombines TRBV2 with TRBJ2-3; the D is unclear. The CDR3 runs 15 residues. Germline V lookup: CDR1 SNHLY, CDR2 FYNNEI. V dropped 6 bases and J dropped 0 bases, with 13 bases sitting between them. The CDR3 loop reads CASRETTLSTDTQYF. The CDR3 bases are TGTGCCAGCAGGGAGACCACTTTAAGCACAGATACGCAGTATTTT. The complete variable domain, with remaining parts taken from reference TRBV2 and TRBJ2-3, reads EPEVTQTPSHQVTQMGQEVILRCVPISNHLYFYWYRQILGQKVEFLVSFYNNEISEKSEIFDDQFSVERPDGSNFTLKIRSTKLEDSAMYFCASRETTLSTDTQYFGPGTRLTVL.

The rearrangement links TRBV4-3 to TRBJ2-1; TRBD1 matches 8 bases. Germline-derived CDR1 and CDR2 are LGHNA and YSLEER. Trimming removed 0 bases from V and 9 bases from J; junction bases left unmatched: 7. The CDR3 is 15 residues long. The CDR3 reads CASSQERRGHGEQFF. The CDR3 nucleotides read TGCGCCAGCAGCCAAGAGCGCAGGGGGCATGGTGAGCAGTTCTTC.

The chain carries TRBV28 and TRBJ2-3; no definite D call. Per germline, CDR1 MDHEN and CDR2 SYDVKM. This CDR3 comprises 13 residues. Trimming removed 5 bases from V and 6 bases from J, with 12 bases in between. CDR3 residues: CASSNPVRDTQYF. Here the CDR3 DNA reads TGTGCCAGCAGTAATCCGGTCCGGGATACGCAGTATTTT.

In its sample, this clone was seen a few times. The V and J genes are TRBV5-1 and TRBJ2-1, with no clear D. Trimming removed 0 bases at V and 10 bases at J, with 8 bases between. Germline CDR1 reads SGHRS; CDR2 reads YFSETQ. The length of the CDR3 is 12 residues. The CDR3 spells CASSLAVTEQFF. DNA for the CDR3: TGCGCCAGCAGCTTGGCCGTAACAGAGCAGTTCTTC. The whole variable domain, remainder taken from reference TRBV5-1 and TRBJ2-1, is KAGVTQTPRYLIKTRGQQVTLSCSPISGHRSVSWYQQTPGQGLQFLFEYFSETQRNKGNFPGRFSGRQFSNSRSEMNVSTLELGDSALYLCASSLAVTEQFFGPGTRLTVL.

CDR3 sequence: CASSQGFLGLGEQYF. In DNA, the CDR3 is TGTGCCAGCAGCCAAGGGTTCCTAGGCCTCGGCGAGCAGTACTTC. V gene TRBV3-1 (or the pseudogene TRBV3-2) combines with J gene TRBJ2-7; no definite D call. The CDR3 length is 15 residues. Trimming removed 1 base from V and 6 bases from J, with 16 bases in between. The germline V gene has CDR1 LGHDT and CDR2 YNNKEL (reference sequence).

This chain links TRBV4-1 with TRBJ2-4; 7 bases are a match to TRBD1. Germline assignment: CDR1 MGHRA and CDR2 YSYEKL. Trimming removed 6 bases from V and 0 bases from J; junction bases left unmatched: 14. The CDR3 contains 18 residues. The CDR3 bases are TGCGCCAGCAGTCCCGACAGGGACGAAGGTCTAGCCAAAAACATTCAGTACTTC. This codes for CASSPDRDEGLAKNIQYF.

This clone was seen a single time. The V and J genes are TRBV27 and TRBJ1-2, with 8 bases lining up with TRBD1. The CDR3 extends over 13 amino acids. Germline CDR1 reads MNHEY; CDR2 reads SMNVEV (reference sequence). With V trimmed by 5 bases and J by 7 bases, 6 bases remained unmatched. CDR3 loop: CASSPDRAPGYTF. Here the CDR3 DNA reads TGTGCCAGCAGTCCGGACAGGGCCCCTGGCTACACCTTC.

In regard to this clone: The junction departs from the called germline gene at one end, perhaps through a read error. CDR3 sequence: CASREENTSTYGYTF. CDR3 nucleotides: TGTGCCAGCAGAGAAGAAAACACCTCCACATATGGCTACACCTTC. This chain uses TRBV2 with TRBJ1-2; D is undetermined. The CDR3 is made up of 15 amino acids. Germline V gene data show CDR1 as SNHLY and CDR2 as FYNNEI.

The chain recombines TRBV25-1 with TRBJ1-2; TRBD1 aligns across 7 bases. V lost 0 bases, J lost 8 bases, and 9 bases stayed unmatched. The CDR3 is 15 residues long. The V gene's germline CDR1 is MGHDK and CDR2 SYGVNS. The CDR3: CASSEYFQGDGGYTF. The DNA of the CDR3 is TGTGCCAGCAGTGAATACTTTCAGGGGGATGGCGGCTACACCTTC.

Note on this clone: At one end, the junction sequence differs from germline, possibly due to a read error. The CDR3 reads CASSLVAGGSYNEQFF. DNA of the CDR3: TGTGCTAGCAGCTTAGTAGCGGGAGGGTCCTACAATGAGCAGTTCTTC. V and J are TRBV7-7 and TRBJ2-1; 11 bases match TRBD2. Per germline, CDR1 SSHAT and CDR2 FNYEAQ (reference sequence). The CDR3 has 16 residues.